These 6 T cell receptor beta chains were all obtained from the same sample, sequenced in a study of blood T cell repertoires in COVID-19 (dated by TCRdb to 2019 to 2021). The library was made by the immunoSEQ multiplex PCR assay. The clones in this table, taken by TCRdb from immuneACCESS, are in-frame only. Not every clone is retained; where verified, under half of the shortfall comes from an unresolved V gene, and the cause of the rest is unknown. The sample yields 99,000 or so clones; about 87% were counted once. The leading ten clones occupy 15% of the sample. Sequenced input: peripheral blood. These receptors were taken from a man aged 45-65 years with acute or convalescent COVID-19.

In this sample, this clone turned up once. The chain links TRBV18 to TRBJ1-4; a weak D match, TRBD1 (6 bases). This CDR3 spans 13 amino acids. Germline values: CDR1 KGHSH, CDR2 LQKENI. Between the trimmed V and J ends, which lost 3 bases and 7 bases, there was a span of 9 bases. The CDR3 nucleotides read TGTGCCAGCTCACCGGGGGGGCGTGAAAAACTGTTTTTT. Amino acid sequence: CASSPGGREKLFF.

This clone was seen a single time. The chain recombines TRBV6-5 with TRBJ2-7; TRBD1 agrees at 12 bases. With V trimmed by 6 bases and J by 5 bases, 5 bases remained unmatched. CDR1 and CDR2 from the germline V gene are MNHEY and SVGAGI. This CDR3 region has 14 residues. The CDR3 DNA sequence: TGTGCCAGCAGGGGACAGGGGGCTATCCACGAGCAGTACTTC. Amino acid sequence: CASRGQGAIHEQYF.

This rearrangement joins TRBV28 to TRBJ2-2; D is undetermined. Germline V CDR1 and CDR2: MDHEN, SYDVKM. Trimming removed 8 bases at V and 7 bases at J, with 11 bases between. This CDR3 has 12 amino acids. The CDR3 loop reads CASGQGFGELFF. For the CDR3, the DNA is TGTGCCAGCGGGCAAGGCTTCGGGGAGCTGTTTTTT.

The chain's CDR3 is CASGFDRSTDTQYF. CDR3 nucleotide sequence: TGTGCCAGCGGGTTCGACAGGAGCACAGATACGCAGTATTTT. The V and J genes are TRBV11-3 and TRBJ2-3, with TRBD1 as a possible D gene (6 bases). The CDR3 contains 14 residues. Germline assignment: CDR1 SGHNT and CDR2 YENEEA. With 8 bases removed from V and 0 bases from J, the gap between germline ends came to 12 bases.

This chain connects TRBV28 to TRBJ1-1, with no clear D. V was shortened by 6 bases and J by 2 bases, with 13 bases between the two germline ends. The germline V gene encodes CDR1 MDHEN and CDR2 SYDVKM. There are 14 residues in the CDR3. In DNA, the CDR3 is TGTGCCAGCAGCCGTCTCCACAGTAACACTGAAGCTTTCTTT. Amino acid sequence: CASSRLHSNTEAFF.

The chain is built from TRBV7-8 and TRBJ2-7, with 10 bases fitting TRBD2. V shed 4 bases, J shed 0 bases, and the junction held 3 bases outside the gene matches. The CDR3 runs to 15 residues. Germline V gene sequence: CDR1 SGHVS, CDR2 FQNEAQ. The CDR3: CASSYQREGSYEQYF. CDR3 in DNA: TGTGCCAGCAGCTATCAGCGGGAGGGCTCCTACGAGCAGTACTTC.